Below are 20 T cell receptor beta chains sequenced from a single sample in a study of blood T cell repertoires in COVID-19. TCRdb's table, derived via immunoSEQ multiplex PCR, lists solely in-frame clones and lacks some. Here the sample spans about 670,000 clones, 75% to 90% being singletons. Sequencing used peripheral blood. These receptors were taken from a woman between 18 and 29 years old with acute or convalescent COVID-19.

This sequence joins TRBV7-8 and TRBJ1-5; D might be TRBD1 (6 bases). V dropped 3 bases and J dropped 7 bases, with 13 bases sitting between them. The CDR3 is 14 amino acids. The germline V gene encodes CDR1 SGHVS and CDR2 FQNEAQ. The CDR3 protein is CASSFAQGLQPQHF. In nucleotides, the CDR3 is TGTGCCAGCAGCTTCGCGCAGGGGTTACAGCCCCAGCATTTT.

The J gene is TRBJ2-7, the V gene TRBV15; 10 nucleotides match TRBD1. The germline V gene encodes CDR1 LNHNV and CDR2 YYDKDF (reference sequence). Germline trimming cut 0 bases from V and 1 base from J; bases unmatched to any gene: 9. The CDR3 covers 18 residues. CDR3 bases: TGTGCCACCAGCAGAGATTCTTTTAGGGGACAGGGGTCCTACGAGCAGTACTTC. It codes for CATSRDSFRGQGSYEQYF. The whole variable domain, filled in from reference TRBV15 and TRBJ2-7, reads DAMVIQNPRYQVTQFGKPVTLSCSQTLNHNVMYWYQQKSSQAPKLLFHYYDKDFNNEADTPDNFQSRRPNTSFCFLDIRSPGLGDTAMYLCATSRDSFRGQGSYEQYFGPGTRLTVT.

The CDR3 spells CASSASSYSPLHF. CDR3 coding DNA: TGTGCCAGCAGTGCAAGCTCTTATTCACCCCTCCACTTT. V gene TRBV6-6 combines with J gene TRBJ1-6; D gene unclear. The germline gives CDR1 MNHNY, CDR2 SVGAGI (reference sequence). This CDR3 region has 13 residues. V was pared by 5 bases and J by 8 bases, with 10 bases between.

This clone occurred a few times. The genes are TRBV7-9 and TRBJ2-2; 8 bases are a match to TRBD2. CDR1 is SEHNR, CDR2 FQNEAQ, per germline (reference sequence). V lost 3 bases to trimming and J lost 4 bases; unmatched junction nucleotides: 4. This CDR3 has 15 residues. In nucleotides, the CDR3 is TGTGCCAGCAGCTTTAGCGGGGCGGGCACCGGGGAGCTGTTTTTT. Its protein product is CASSFSGAGTGELFF. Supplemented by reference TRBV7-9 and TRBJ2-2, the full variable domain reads DTGVSQNPRHKITKRGQNVTFRCDPISEHNRLYWYRQTLGQGPEFLTYFQNEAQLEKSRLLSDRFSAERPKGSFSTLEIQRTEQGDSAMYLCASSFSGAGTGELFFGEGSRLTVL.

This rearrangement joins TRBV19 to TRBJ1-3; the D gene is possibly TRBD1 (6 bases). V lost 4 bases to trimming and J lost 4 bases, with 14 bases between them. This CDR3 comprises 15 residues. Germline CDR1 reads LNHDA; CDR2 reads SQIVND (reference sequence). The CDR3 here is CASSTQQGQGNTIYF. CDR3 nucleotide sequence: TGTGCCAGTAGTACGCAACAGGGCCAGGGAAACACCATATATTTT.

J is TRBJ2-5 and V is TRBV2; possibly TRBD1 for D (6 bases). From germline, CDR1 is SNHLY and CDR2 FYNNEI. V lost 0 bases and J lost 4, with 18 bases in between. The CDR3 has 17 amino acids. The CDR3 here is CASSEATRGHTRETQYF. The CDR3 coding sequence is TGTGCCAGCAGTGAAGCGACCAGGGGCCACACCCGAGAGACCCAGTACTTC.

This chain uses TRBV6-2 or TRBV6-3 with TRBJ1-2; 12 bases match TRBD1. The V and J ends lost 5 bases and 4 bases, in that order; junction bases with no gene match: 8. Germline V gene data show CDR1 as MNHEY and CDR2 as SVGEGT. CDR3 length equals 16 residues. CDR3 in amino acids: CASSDGTGGLIYGYTF. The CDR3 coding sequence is TGTGCCAGCAGTGACGGGACAGGGGGCCTTATCTATGGCTACACCTTC.

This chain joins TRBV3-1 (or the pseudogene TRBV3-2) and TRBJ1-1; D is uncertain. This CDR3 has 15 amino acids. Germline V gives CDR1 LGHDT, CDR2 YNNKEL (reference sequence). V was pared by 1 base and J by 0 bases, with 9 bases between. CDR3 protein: CASSQGERLNTEAFF. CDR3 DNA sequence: TGTGCCAGCAGCCAAGGGGAGAGATTGAACACTGAAGCTTTCTTT.

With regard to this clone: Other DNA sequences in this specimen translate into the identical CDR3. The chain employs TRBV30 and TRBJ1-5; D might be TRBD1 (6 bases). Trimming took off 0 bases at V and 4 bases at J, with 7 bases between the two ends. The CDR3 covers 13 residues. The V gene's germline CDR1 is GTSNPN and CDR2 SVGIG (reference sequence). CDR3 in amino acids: CAWSVQGNQPQHF. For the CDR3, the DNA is TGTGCCTGGAGTGTACAGGGTAATCAGCCCCAGCATTTT.

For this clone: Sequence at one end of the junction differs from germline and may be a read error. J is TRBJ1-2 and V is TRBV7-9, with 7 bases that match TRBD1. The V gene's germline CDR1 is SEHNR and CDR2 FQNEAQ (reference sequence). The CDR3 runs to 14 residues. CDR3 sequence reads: CASSLGDRLKVLAF. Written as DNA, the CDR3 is TGTGCCAGCAGCTTAGGGGACAGATTAAAAGTTCTTGCCTTC.

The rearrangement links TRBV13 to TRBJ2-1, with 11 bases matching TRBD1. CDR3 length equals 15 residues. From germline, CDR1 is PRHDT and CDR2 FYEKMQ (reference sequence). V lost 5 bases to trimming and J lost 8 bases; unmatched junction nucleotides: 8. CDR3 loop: CASSAGQGENDEQFF. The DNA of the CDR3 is TGTGCCAGCAGCGCGGGACAGGGGGAAAATGATGAGCAGTTCTTC.

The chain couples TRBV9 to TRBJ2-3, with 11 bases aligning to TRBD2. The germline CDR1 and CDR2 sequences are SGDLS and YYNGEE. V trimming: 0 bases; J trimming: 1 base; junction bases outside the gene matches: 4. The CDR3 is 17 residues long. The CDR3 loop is CASSVGVSGGGTDTQYF. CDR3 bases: TGTGCCAGCAGCGTAGGGGTTAGCGGGGGGGGCACAGATACGCAGTATTTT.

In DNA form, the CDR3 reads TGTGCCAGTAGTATAGAAGGGAGTATATTAGCCAAAAACATTCAGTACTTC. Translated: CASSIEGSILAKNIQYF. V is TRBV19 and J is TRBJ2-4; D may be TRBD2 (5 bases). The V gene's germline CDR1 is LNHDA and CDR2 SQIVND (reference sequence). The V end lost 0 bases, the J end lost 0 bases, and 12 bases lay between the germline ends. This CDR3 has 17 residues.

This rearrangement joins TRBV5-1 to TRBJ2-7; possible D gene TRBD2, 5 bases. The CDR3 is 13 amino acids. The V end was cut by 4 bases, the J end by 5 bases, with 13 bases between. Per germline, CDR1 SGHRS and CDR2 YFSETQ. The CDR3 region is CASSVPGDNEQYF. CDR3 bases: TGCGCCAGCAGCGTACCCGGGGATAACGAGCAGTACTTC. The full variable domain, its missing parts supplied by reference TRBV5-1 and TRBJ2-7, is KAGVTQTPRYLIKTRGQQVTLSCSPISGHRSVSWYQQTPGQGLQFLFEYFSETQRNKGNFPGRFSGRQFSNSRSEMNVSTLELGDSALYLCASSVPGDNEQYFGPGTRLTVT.

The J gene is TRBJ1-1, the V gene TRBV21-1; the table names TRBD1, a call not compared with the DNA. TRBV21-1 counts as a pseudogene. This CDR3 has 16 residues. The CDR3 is CASSTRQGAFFTEAFF. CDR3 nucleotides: TGTGCCAGCAGCACACGACAGGGTGCGTTCTTTACTGAAGCTTTCTTT.

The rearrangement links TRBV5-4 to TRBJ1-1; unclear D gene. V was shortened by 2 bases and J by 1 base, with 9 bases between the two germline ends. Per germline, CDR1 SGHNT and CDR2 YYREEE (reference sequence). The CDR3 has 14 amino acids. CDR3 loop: CASSFSVRNTEAFF. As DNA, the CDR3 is TGTGCCAGCAGCTTCTCAGTACGGAACACTGAAGCTTTCTTT.

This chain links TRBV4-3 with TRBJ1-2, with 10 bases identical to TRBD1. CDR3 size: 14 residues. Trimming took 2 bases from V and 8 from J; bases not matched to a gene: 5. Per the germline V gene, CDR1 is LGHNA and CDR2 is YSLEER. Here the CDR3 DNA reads TGCGCCAGCAGCCAATCCCGGGACAGGGGCGGCTACACCTTC. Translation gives CASSQSRDRGGYTF.

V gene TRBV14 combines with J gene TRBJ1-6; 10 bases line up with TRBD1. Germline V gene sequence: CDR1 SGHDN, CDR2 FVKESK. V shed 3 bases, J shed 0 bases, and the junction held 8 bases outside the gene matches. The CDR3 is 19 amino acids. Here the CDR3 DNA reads TGTGCCAGCAGCCAGGTCCCGGGACAGGGGAGCTCCTATAATTCACCCCTCCACTTT. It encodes CASSQVPGQGSSYNSPLHF.

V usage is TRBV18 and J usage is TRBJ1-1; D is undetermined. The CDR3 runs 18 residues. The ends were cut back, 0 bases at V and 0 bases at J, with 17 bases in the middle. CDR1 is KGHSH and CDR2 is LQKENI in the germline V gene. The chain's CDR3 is CASSPPIQYRSMNTEAFF. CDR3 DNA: TGTGCCAGCTCACCACCCATTCAGTACAGATCTATGAACACTGAAGCTTTCTTT.

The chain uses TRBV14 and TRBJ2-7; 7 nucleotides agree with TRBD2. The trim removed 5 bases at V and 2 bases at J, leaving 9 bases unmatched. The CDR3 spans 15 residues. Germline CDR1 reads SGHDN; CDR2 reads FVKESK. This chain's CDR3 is CASSNRGTNPYEQYF. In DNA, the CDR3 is TGTGCCAGCAGCAACCGCGGGACTAACCCCTACGAGCAGTACTTC.